The 3 T cell receptor beta chains reported below all come from one sample, sequenced in a study of CXCR3-negative and CXCR3-positive naive CD8 T cells. Study-level points and caveats: CXCR3-positive naive cells carried more hydrophobic TRB CDR3s than CXCR3-negative naive cells did.

Libraries were UMI-labeled 5' RACE TRB cDNA. TCRdb re-called the 5' RACE reads; every CDR3 protein appears as one record, without DNA. In total, the table holds approximately 100,000 distinct CDR3 sequences. The antigens these receptors bind are not known. Sequenced material: naive CXCR3+ CD8+ T cells from blood. Stated subset: CD45RO-CCR7+CD27+CD95- naive CD8+ T cells expressing CXCR3 (TNR3+). Every receptor here comes from a human donor in good health. Some clones in this sample may be carry-over from other donors' samples.

The chain links TRBV7-6 to TRBJ1-1; TCRdb's D call of TRBD1 is untestable without DNA. CDR3 length equals 13 residues. The germline V gene encodes CDR1 SGHVS and CDR2 FNYEAQ. The CDR3 sequence: CASTAGANTEAFF. The full variable domain, with the rest looked up from reference TRBV7-6 and TRBJ1-1, is GAGVSQSPRYKVTKRGQDVALRCDPISGHVSLYWYRQALGQGPEFLTYFNYEAQQDKSGLPNDRFSAERPEGSISTLTIQRTEQRDSAMYRCASTAGANTEAFFGQGTRLTVV.

V usage is TRBV6-5 and J usage is TRBJ1-1. The germline V gene encodes CDR1 MNHEY and CDR2 SVGAGI. This CDR3 spans 13 amino acids. The CDR3 sequence: CASSYSSRAEAFF.

V is TRBV14 and J is TRBJ2-1. Germline CDR1 is SGHDN and CDR2 is FVKESK. The CDR3 has 13 amino acids. The CDR3 region is CASSQAAELLQFF. Combining the CDR3 with reference TRBV14 and TRBJ2-1 gives the whole variable domain EAGVTQFPSHSVIEKGQTVTLRCDPISGHDNLYWYRRVMGKEIKFLLHFVKESKQDESGMPNNRFLAERTGGTYSTLKVQPAELEDSGVYFCASSQAAELLQFFGPGTRLTVL.